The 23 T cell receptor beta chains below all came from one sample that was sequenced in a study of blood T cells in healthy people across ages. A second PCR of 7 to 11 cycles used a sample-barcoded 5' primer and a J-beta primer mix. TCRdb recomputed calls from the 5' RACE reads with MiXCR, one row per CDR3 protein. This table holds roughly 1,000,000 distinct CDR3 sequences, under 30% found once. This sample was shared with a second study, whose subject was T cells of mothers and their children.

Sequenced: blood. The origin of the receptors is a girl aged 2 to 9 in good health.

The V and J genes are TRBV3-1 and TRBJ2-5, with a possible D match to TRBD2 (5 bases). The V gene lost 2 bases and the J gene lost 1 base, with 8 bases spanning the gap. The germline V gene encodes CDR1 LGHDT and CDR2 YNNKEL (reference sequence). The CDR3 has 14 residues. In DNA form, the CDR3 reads TGTGCCAGCAGCCAATTTAGCGTCCAAGAGACCCAGTACTTC. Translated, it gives CASSQFSVQETQYF.

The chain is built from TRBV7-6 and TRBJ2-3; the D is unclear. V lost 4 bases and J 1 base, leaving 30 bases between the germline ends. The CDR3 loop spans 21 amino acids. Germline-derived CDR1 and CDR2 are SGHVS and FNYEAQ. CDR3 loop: CASSSRSWSRKPRFGTDTQYF. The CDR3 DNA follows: TGTGCCAGCAGCTCAAGGTCGTGGAGTCGGAAACCGCGATTCGGCACAGATACGCAGTATTTT.

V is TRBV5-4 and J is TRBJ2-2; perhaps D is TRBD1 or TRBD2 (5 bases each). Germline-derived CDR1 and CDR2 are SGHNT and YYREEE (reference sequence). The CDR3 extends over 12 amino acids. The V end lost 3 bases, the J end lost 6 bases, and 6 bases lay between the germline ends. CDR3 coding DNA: TGTGCCAGCAGCTGGGGGTCCGGGGAGCTGTTTTTT. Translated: CASSWGSGELFF.

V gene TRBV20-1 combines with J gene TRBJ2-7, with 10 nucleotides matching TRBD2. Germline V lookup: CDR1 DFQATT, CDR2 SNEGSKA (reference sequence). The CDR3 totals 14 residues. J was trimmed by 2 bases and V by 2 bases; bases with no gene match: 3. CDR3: CSARSGTSAYEQYF. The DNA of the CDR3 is TGCAGTGCTAGAAGTGGGACTAGCGCCTACGAGCAGTACTTC.

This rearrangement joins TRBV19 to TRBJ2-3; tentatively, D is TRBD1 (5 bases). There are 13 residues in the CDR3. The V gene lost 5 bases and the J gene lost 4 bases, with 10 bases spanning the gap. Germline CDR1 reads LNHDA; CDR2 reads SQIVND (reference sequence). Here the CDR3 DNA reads TGTGCCAGTAGTGACCAGGGCGCAGATACGCAGTATTTT. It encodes CASSDQGADTQYF.

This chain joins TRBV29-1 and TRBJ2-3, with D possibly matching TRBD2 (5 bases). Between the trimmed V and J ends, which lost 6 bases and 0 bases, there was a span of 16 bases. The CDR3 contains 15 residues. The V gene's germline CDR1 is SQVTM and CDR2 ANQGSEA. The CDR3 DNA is TGCAGCGTCCCCCCAGTGGGAGCTAGCACAGATACGCAGTATTTT. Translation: CSVPPVGASTDTQYF.

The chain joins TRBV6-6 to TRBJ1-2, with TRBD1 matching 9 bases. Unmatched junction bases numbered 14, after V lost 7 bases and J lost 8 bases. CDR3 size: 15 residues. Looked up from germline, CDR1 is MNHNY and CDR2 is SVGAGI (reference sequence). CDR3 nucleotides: TGTGCCAGCATTCCATACAGGGGGCTTCCCGGCGGCTACACCTTC. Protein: CASIPYRGLPGGYTF.

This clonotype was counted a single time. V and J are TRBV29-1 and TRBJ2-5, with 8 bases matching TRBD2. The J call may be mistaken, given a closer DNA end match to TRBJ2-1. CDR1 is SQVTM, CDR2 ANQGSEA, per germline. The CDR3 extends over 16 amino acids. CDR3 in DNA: TGCAGCGTTGAAGATGCGGCGGGAGGAGGTTGGGATGAGCAGTTCTTC. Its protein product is CSVEDAAGGGWDEQFF.

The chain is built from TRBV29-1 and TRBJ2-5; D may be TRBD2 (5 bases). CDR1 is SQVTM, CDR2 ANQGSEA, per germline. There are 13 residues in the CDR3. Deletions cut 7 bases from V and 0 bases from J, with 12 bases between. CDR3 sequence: CSGGGRHQETQYF. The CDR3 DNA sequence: TGCAGCGGTGGAGGAAGACACCAAGAGACCCAGTACTTC.

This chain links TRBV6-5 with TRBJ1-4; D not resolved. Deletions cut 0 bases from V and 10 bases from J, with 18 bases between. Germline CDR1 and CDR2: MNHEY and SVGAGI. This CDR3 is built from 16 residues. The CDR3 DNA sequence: TGTGCCAGCAGTTACTCGAGGAACCCCCCGTATGGAAAACTGTTTTTT. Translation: CASSYSRNPPYGKLFF.

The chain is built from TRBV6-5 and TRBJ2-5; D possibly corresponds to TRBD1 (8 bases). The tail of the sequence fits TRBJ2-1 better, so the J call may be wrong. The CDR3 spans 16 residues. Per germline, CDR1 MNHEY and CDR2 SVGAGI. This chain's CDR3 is CASSTWTGRGDNEQFF. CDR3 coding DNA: TGTGCCAGCAGTACCTGGACAGGGAGGGGTGACAATGAGCAGTTCTTC.

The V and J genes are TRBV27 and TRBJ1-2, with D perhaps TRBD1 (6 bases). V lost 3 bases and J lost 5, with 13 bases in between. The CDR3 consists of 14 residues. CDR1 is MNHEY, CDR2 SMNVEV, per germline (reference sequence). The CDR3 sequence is CASSFNPGDYGYTF. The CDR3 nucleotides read TGTGCCAGCAGTTTTAATCCAGGGGATTATGGCTACACCTTC.

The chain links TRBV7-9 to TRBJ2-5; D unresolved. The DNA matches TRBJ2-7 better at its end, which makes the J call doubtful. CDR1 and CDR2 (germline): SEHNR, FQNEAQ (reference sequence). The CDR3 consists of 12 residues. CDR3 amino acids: CASSLGFGEQYF. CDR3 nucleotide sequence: TGTGCCAGCAGCTTAGGATTTGGCGAGCAGTACTTC.

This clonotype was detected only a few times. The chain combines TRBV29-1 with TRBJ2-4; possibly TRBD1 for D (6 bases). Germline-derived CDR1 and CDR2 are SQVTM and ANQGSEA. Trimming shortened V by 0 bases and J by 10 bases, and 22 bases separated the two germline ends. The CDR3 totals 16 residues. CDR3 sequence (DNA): TGCAGCGTTGAAGATGGGGCTTCCGGGGACACGGAAATTCAGTACTTC. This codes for CSVEDGASGDTEIQYF.

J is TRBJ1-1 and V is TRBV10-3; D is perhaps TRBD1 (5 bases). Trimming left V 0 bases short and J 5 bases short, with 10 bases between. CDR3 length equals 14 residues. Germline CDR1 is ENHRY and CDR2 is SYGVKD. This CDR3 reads CAISESQGGTEAFF. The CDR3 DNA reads TGTGCCATCAGTGAGTCGCAGGGAGGGACTGAAGCTTTCTTT.

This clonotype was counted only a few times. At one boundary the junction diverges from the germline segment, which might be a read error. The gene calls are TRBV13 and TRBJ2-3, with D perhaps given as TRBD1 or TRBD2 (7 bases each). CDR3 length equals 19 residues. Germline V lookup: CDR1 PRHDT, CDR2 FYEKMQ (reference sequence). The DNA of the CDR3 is TGTGCCGGCAGCCCCCGAGGGGGCGCGGGAGCCTTCCTGACAGATACGCAGTATTTT. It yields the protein CAGSPRGGAGAFLTDTQYF.

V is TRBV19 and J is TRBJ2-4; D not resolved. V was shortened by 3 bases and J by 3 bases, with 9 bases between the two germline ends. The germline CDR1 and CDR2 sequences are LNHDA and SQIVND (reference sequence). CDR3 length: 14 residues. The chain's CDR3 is CASSIGESKNIQYF. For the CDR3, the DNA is TGTGCCAGTAGTATCGGAGAGAGCAAAAACATTCAGTACTTC.

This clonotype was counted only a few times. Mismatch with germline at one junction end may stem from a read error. The CDR3 protein is CGVEGVNGRGNTEAFF. CDR3 bases: TGCGGCGTTGAAGGTGTGAACGGCCGGGGGAACACTGAAGCTTTCTTT. The genes are TRBV29-1 and TRBJ1-1, with D hard to call. This CDR3 comprises 16 residues. CDR1 is SQVTM, CDR2 ANQGSEA, per germline.

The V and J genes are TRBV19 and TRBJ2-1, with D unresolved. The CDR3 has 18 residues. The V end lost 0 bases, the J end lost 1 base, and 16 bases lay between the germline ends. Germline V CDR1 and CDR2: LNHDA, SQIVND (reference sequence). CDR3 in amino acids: CASSIDQGTDGSYNEQFF. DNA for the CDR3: TGTGCCAGTAGTATAGATCAAGGAACGGACGGGTCCTACAATGAGCAGTTCTTC.

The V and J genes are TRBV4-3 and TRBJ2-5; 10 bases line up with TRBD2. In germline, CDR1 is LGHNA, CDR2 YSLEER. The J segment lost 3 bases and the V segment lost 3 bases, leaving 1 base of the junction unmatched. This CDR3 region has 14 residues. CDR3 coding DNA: TGCGCCAGCAGCCACGGACTAGCGGAAGAGACCCAGTACTTC. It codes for CASSHGLAEETQYF.

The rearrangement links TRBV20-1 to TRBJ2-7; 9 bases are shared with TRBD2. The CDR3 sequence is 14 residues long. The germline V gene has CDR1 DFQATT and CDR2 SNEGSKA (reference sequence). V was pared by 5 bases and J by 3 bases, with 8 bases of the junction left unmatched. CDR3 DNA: TGCAGTGCTTCATCTAGCGGGGCAAGCTACGAGCAGTACTTC. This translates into CSASSSGASYEQYF.

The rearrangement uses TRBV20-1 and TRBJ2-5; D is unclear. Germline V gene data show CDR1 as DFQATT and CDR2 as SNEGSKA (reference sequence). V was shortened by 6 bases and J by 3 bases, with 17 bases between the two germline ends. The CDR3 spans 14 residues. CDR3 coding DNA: TGCAGTGCCCTAACCACATATGGAAAAGAGACCCAGTACTTC. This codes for CSALTTYGKETQYF.

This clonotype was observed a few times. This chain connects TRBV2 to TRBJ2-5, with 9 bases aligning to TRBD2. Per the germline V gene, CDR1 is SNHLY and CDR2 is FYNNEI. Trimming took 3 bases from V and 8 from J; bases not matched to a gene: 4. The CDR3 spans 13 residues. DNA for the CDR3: TGTGCCAGCAGTGAGCGGGAGGGCCATACCCAGTACTTC. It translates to CASSEREGHTQYF.